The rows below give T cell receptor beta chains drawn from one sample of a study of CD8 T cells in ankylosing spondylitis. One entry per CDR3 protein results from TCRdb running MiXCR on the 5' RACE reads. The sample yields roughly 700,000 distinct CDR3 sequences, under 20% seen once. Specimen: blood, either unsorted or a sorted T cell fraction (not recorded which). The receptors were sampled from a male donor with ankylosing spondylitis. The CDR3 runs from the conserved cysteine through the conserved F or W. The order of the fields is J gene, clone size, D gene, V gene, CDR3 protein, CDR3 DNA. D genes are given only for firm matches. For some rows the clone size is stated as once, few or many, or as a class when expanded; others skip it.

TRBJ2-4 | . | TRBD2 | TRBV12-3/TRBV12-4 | CASSLYWGGKNIQYF | TGTGCCAGCAGTTTATATTGGGGGGGCAAAAACATTCAGTACTTC
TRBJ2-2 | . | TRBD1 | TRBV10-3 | CAISPLTGVGTGELFF | TGTGCCATCAGTCCGTTGACAGGGGTTGGCACCGGGGAGCTGTTTTTT
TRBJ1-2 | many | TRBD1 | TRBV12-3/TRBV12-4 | CASSLDGTGYTNGYTF | TGTGCCAGCAGTTTAGACGGGACAGGGTATACGAATGGCTACACCTTC
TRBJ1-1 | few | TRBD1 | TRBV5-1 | CASSFYPGTVNTEAFF | TGCGCCAGCAGCTTCTATCCCGGGACAGTGAACACTGAAGCTTTCTTT
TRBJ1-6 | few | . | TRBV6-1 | CASAGAQNSPLHF | TGTGCCAGTGCGGGGGCGCAGAATTCACCCCTCCACTTT
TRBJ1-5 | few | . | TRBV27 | CASRQGHSNQPQHF | TGTGCCAGCAGGCAAGGGCATAGCAATCAGCCCCAGCATTTT
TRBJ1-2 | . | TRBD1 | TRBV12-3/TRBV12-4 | CASSSWGQGERGYTF | TGTGCCAGCAGTTCATGGGGACAGGGAGAACGTGGCTACACCTTC
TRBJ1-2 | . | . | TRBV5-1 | CASNGNGAAYGYTF | TGCGCCAGCAATGGTAACGGGGCAGCCTATGGCTACACCTTC
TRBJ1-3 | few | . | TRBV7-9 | CATELSGNTIYF | TGTGCCACGGAGCTCTCTGGAAACACCATATATTTT
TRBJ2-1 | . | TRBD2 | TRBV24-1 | CATSDPRGVPGKQFF | TGTGCCACCAGTGATCCCCGGGGGGTACCAGGGAAGCAGTTCTTC
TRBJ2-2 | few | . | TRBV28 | CASSVRATGELFF | TGTGCCAGCAGCGTGAGGGCCACCGGGGAGCTGTTTTTT
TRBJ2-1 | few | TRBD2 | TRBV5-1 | CASSPLAGAALGQFF | TGCGCCAGCAGCCCCCTAGCGGGGGCCGCACTTGGGCAGTTCTTC
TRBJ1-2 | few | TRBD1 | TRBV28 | CASSLVGQGNYGYTF | TGTGCCAGCAGTTTAGTCGGACAGGGGAACTATGGCTACACCTTC
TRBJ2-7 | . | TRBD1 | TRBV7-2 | CASKQGTHYEQYF | TGTGCCAGCAAACAGGGGACACACTACGAGCAGTACTTC
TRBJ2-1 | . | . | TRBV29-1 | CSVVVRGRDDEQFF | TGCAGCGTGGTCGTAAGAGGAAGAGACGATGAGCAGTTCTTC
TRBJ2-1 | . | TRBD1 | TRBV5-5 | CASSLTGTGSYNEQFF | TGTGCCAGCAGCCTGACCGGGACAGGGTCCTACAATGAGCAGTTCTTC
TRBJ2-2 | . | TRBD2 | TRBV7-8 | CASSLRGRDTGELFF | TGTGCCAGCAGCTTACGCGGGAGGGATACCGGGGAGCTGTTTTTT
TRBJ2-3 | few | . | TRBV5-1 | CASSLGGAKGTDTQYF | TGCGCCAGCAGCTTGGGGGGGGCGAAGGGCACAGATACGCAGTATTTT
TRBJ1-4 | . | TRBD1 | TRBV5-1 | CASSTDRGRGEKLFF | TGCGCCAGCAGCACCGACAGGGGGAGAGGTGAAAAACTGTTTTTT
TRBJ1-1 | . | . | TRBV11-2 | CASSLAGGLMNTEAFF | TGTGCCAGCAGCTTAGCTGGGGGTTTAATGAACACTGAAGCTTTCTTT
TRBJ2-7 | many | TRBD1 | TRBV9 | CASSVDGTGQYEQYF | TGTGCCAGCAGCGTAGATGGGACAGGGCAATACGAGCAGTACTTC
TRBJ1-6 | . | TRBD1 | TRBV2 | CASSPRDRNNSPLHF | TGTGCCAGCAGTCCCCGGGACAGGAATAATTCACCCCTCCACTTT
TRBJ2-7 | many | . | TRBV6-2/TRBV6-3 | CASSPGDPSEQYF | TGTGCCAGCAGCCCGGGGGATCCCTCCGAGCAGTACTTC
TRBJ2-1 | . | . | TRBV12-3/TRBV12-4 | CASSLQGSVGNEQFF | TGTGCCAGCAGTTTACAAGGCTCCGTGGGGAATGAGCAGTTCTTC
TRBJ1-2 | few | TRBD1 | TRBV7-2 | CASSLRDRSGYTF | TGTGCCAGCAGCTTAAGGGACAGGTCAGGCTACACCTTC
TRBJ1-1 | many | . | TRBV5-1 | CASSLGARITNTEAFF | TGCGCCAGCAGCTTGGGAGCCCGGATTACAAACACTGAAGCTTTCTTT
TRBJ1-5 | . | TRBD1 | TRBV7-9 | CASSLGDRSYSNQPQHF | TGTGCCAGCAGCTTAGGGGACAGGAGTTATAGCAATCAGCCCCAGCATTTT
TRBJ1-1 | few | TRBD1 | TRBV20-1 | CSARKAGGTEAFF | TGCAGTGCTAGGAAGGCAGGGGGCACTGAAGCTTTCTTT
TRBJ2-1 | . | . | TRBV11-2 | CASSQGLEALGNEQFF | TGTGCCAGCAGCCAAGGGCTGGAGGCCCTGGGGAATGAGCAGTTCTTC
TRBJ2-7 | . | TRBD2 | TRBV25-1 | CASRGLAGDGEQYF | TGTGCCAGCAGAGGGCTAGCGGGAGATGGCGAGCAGTACTTC
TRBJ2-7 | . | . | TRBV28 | CASTSPGAYEQYF | TGTGCCAGCACCTCTCCGGGGGCCTACGAGCAGTACTTC
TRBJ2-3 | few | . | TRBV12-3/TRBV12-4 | CASSPDYTSTDTQYF | TGTGCCAGCAGCCCCGACTACACTAGCACAGATACGCAGTATTTT
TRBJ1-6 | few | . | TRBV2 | CASSEPSMDSPLHF | TGTGCCAGCAGTGAGCCATCCATGGATTCACCCCTCCACTTT
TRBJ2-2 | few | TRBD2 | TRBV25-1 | CASSPIAGVTGELFF | TGTGCCAGCAGTCCGATAGCGGGAGTCACCGGGGAGCTGTTTTTT
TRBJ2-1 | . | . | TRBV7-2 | CASSQEINNEQFF | TGTGCCAGCAGTCAAGAGATAAACAATGAGCAGTTCTTC
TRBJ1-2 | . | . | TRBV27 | CASSSIRGSNGYTF | TGTGCCAGCAGTTCAATCCGGGGGTCAAATGGCTACACCTTC
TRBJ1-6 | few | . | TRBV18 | CASSPDQGYNSPLHF | TGTGCCAGCTCACCAGATCAGGGTTATAATTCACCCCTCCACTTT
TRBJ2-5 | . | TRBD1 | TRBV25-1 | CASSDSRTGGETQYF | TGTGCCAGCAGTGATTCAAGGACAGGGGGAGAGACCCAGTACTTC
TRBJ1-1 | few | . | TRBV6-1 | CASSERMWEGGTEAFF | TGTGCCAGCAGTGAAAGGATGTGGGAGGGAGGCACTGAAGCTTTCTTT
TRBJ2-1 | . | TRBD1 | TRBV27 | CASSLSGWDSHGQFF | TGTGCCAGCAGTTTATCGGGATGGGACAGCCACGGGCAGTTCTTC
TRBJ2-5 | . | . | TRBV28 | CASSLNGESKTQYF | TGTGCCAGCAGTTTAAACGGGGAATCGAAGACCCAGTACTTC
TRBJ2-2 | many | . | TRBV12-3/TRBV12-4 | CASSLLGSPTGELFF | TGTGCCAGCAGTTTACTCGGGAGCCCCACCGGGGAGCTGTTTTTT
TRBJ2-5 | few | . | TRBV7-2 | CASSQNAGQETQYF | TGTGCCAGCAGCCAAAACGCCGGACAAGAGACCCAGTACTTC
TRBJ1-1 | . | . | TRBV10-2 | CASSDFQGSTEAFF | TGCGCCAGCAGTGATTTCCAGGGGTCCACTGAAGCTTTCTTT
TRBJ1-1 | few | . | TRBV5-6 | CASSSKYMNTEAFF | TGTGCCAGCAGCTCAAAATACATGAACACTGAAGCTTTCTTT
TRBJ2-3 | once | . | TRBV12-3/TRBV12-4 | CASSFSRGWTDTQYF | TGTGCCAGCAGTTTTTCCAGGGGATGGACAGATACGCAGTATTTT
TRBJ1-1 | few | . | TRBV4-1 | CASSQYDRIDTEAFF | TGCGCCAGCAGCCAATACGACAGGATAGACACTGAAGCTTTCTTT
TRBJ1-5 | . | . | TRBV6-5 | CASSYLDLSVNQPQHF | TGTGCCAGCAGTTACCTAGACCTGAGCGTCAATCAGCCCCAGCATTTT
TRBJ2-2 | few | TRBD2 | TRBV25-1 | CASSVSGKNTGELFF | TGTGCCAGCAGCGTTAGCGGGAAGAACACCGGGGAGCTGTTTTTT
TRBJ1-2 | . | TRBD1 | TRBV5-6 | CASSLAGDRGGINYGYTF | TGTGCCAGCAGCTTGGCCGGGGACAGGGGAGGGATTAACTATGGCTACACCTTC
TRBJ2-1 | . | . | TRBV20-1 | CSAFPREYSYNEQFF | TGCAGTGCTTTCCCAAGGGAATACTCCTACAATGAGCAGTTCTTC